Listed here are 3 T cell receptor beta chains from one sample, sequenced in a study of T cell clones after liver transplantation. Clones were read by immunoSEQ multiplex PCR, and TCRdb kept only the in-frame ones, dropping some. The sample includes around 9,100 clones, 75% to 80% of them seen just once. The source material was CD8+ T cells from blood, sampled before liver transplant. The source of these receptors is a human donor who received a liver transplant.

The sample holds one count of this clone. V usage is TRBV11-2 and J usage is TRBJ2-7, with D hard to call. V lost 7 bases to trimming and J lost 0 bases, with 16 bases between them. The CDR3 length is 15 residues. Germline loops: CDR1 SGHAT, CDR2 FQNNGV. The CDR3 sequence: CASIVQTGPSYEQYF. The CDR3 DNA is TGTGCCAGCATCGTACAGACCGGGCCCTCCTACGAGCAGTACTTC. Looking up the rest from reference TRBV11-2 and TRBJ2-7 gives the full variable domain: EAGVAQSPRYKIIEKRQSVAFWCNPISGHATLYWYQQILGQGPKLLIQFQNNGVVDDSQLPKDRFSAERLKGVDSTLKIQPAKLEDSAVYLCASIVQTGPSYEQYFGPGTRLTVT.

This rearrangement joins TRBV27 to TRBJ1-1, with D unresolved. Trimming removed 5 bases at V and 7 bases at J, with 14 bases between. There are 13 residues in the CDR3. From germline, CDR1 is MNHEY and CDR2 SMNVEV (reference sequence). The CDR3 coding sequence is TGTGCCAGCAGTGTCCGGGCCGATATTGAAGCTTTCTTT. As protein: CASSVRADIEAFF.

The chain employs TRBV9 and TRBJ1-1; no clear D. The V end lost 5 bases, the J end lost 1 base, and 12 bases lay between the germline ends. The CDR3 contains 14 residues. The germline CDR1 and CDR2 sequences are SGDLS and YYNGEE. CDR3 in amino acids: CASRPLLGNTEAFF. CDR3 in DNA: TGTGCCAGCAGACCTCTTCTAGGGAACACTGAAGCTTTCTTT.